This T cell receptor (beta chain) was observed in a study of shared clonotypes between healthy human individuals. The germline CDR1 and CDR2 sequences are SGDLS and YYNGEE. The ends lost 0 bases at V and 2 bases at J; junction bases unmatched: 1. The CDR3 is 14 residues long. Study-wide results and limits: When compared with the clonotypes that were shared by all four sorted-subset donors, the non-shared clonotypes turned out to have lower generation probabilities. Researchers sampled only blood; tissue repertoires likely differ.

Turning to this clone: The antigen is undetermined.

Repertoires were generated with immunoSEQ multiplex PCR, while TCRdb's copy carries only in-frame clones and drops some. In the table there are some 1 million clones, 60% to 80% of which are singletons. The chain is built from TRBV9 and TRBJ2-5, with 7 bases fitting TRBD2. The clonotype comes from a man aged 18 to 35 in good health. Sequenced material: memory CD4+ T cells sorted from blood. Sample subset: CD45RA-negative fraction. The CDR3 nucleotides are TGTGCCAGCAGCGTAGTGGGGGGGCAAGAGACCCAGTACTTC. It specifies CASSVVGGQETQYF. The entire variable domain, with the rest obtained from reference TRBV9 and TRBJ2-5, is as follows: DSGVTQTPKHLITATGQRVTLRCSPRSGDLSVYWYQQSLDQGLQFLIQYYNGEERAKGNILERFSAQQFPDLHSELNLSSLELGDSALYFCASSVVGGQETQYFGPGTRLLVL.